This T cell receptor beta chain stems from a study of cytomegalovirus exposure and HLA in healthy donors. Whole-study context: A subsequent analysis stated that the 120 validation repertoires were run on the same platform as the 650 to 850 first-cohort repertoires. General study results and limits: Most TCR sequences proved rare, with some public TCRs found in many donors.

The table came from immunoSEQ multiplex PCR; TCRdb's copy has only in-frame clones and leaves some out. The repertoire holds 120,000 or so clones, with around 90% as singletons. With respect to this clone: What it binds is unknown.

Germline V lookup: CDR1 MNHEY, CDR2 SMNVEV (reference sequence). CDR3 length equals 15 residues. With V trimmed by 6 bases and J by 4 bases, 10 bases remained unmatched. The V gene is TRBV27, the J gene TRBJ2-7; 9 bases map to TRBD1. Specimen: PBMCs. The TCR comes from a woman between 18 and 30 years old in good health and CMV-seronegative. CDR3 sequence (DNA): TGTGCCAGCAGCTCTCGGGACAGGGATAGTTACGAGCAGTACTTC. It specifies CASSSRDRDSYEQYF.